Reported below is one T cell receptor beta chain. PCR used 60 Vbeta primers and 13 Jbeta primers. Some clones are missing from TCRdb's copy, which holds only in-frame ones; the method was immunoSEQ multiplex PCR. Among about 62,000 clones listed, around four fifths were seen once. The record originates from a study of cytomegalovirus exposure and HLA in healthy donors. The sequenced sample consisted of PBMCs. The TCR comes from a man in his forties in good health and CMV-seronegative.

CDR3: CASSFDRAGVETQYF. CDR3 nucleotides: TGTGCCAGCAGCTTCGACAGGGCCGGTGTTGAGACCCAGTACTTC. The gene calls are TRBV5-4 and TRBJ2-5, with TRBD1 matching over 7 bases. J gave up 5 bases and V 2 bases, and 9 bases lay outside the gene matches. The CDR3 contains 15 residues. From germline, CDR1 is SGHNT and CDR2 YYREEE (reference sequence). The entire variable domain, with the rest obtained from reference TRBV5-4 and TRBJ2-5, is as follows: ETGVTQSPTHLIKTRGQQVTLRCSSQSGHNTVSWYQQALGQGPQFIFQYYREEENGRGNFPPRFSGLQFPNYSSELNVNALELDDSALYLCASSFDRAGVETQYFGPGTRLLVL.